The rows below give T cell receptor beta chains drawn from one sample of a study of blood T cell repertoires in COVID-19. The assay was immunoSEQ multiplex PCR, and TCRdb's table has in-frame clones only and misses some. The data hold 50,000 to 85,000 clones, with roughly 82% observed a single time. Sequences were obtained from peripheral blood. All receptors derive from a man in his 60s with acute or convalescent COVID-19. CDR3s include the opening cysteine and the closing phenylalanine or tryptophan. Each record gives: CDR3 DNA, CDR3 protein, D gene, J gene, V gene, clone size. D genes are given only for firm matches. Only some rows state a clone size, as once, few, many or a class for expanded clones.

TGTGCCAGTAGGAGGTCGGGGGGCGGGACCGGGGAGCTGTTTTTT	CASRRSGGGTGELFF	-	TRBJ2-2	TRBV19	-
TGTGCCAGCAGTTACAAGGAGGGCTTCTCTGGAAACACCATATATTTT	CASSYKEGFSGNTIYF	-	TRBJ1-3	TRBV6-6	-
TGTGCCAGCAGTGTATCGGGGGCGGGGGTTGGCTACACCTTC	CASSVSGAGVGYTF	-	TRBJ1-2	TRBV2	-
TGTGCCAGCAGCTTATCAGGGCTGGCATTATCCTATGGCTACACCTTC	CASSLSGLALSYGYTF	-	TRBJ1-2	TRBV7-2	-
TGTGCCAGCACAGGCGTCTCGCTTCACACCTACGAGCAGTACTTC	CASTGVSLHTYEQYF	-	TRBJ2-7	TRBV21-1	-
TGTGCCAGTAGTACGCGCCCGACAGGGCCCTACTTCTATGGCTACACCTTC	CASSTRPTGPYFYGYTF	TRBD1	TRBJ1-2	TRBV19	-
TGTGCTAGTGGTTTGTCAGGGTCCGTTCAGCCCCAGCATTTT	CASGLSGSVQPQHF	-	TRBJ1-5	TRBV12-5	-
TGTGCCACCAGCAGAGATAGACAGTACCATGGCTACACCTTC	CATSRDRQYHGYTF	-	TRBJ1-2	TRBV15	-
TGTGCCAGCAGCCGTCTGACAGGGGTTCAAGTACGAACTGAAGCTTTCTTT	CASSRLTGVQVRTEAFF	TRBD1	TRBJ1-1	TRBV5-8	-
TGCGCCAGCCACCCCAGGGGGCTAGGGGAGACCCAGTACTTC	CASHPRGLGETQYF	TRBD1	TRBJ2-5	TRBV5-1	-
TGTGCCTGGAAGTTACTAGGGAGCTCCTATAATTCACCCCTCCACTTT	CAWKLLGSSYNSPLHF	-	TRBJ1-6	TRBV30	once
TGTGCCAGCAGCCAAGATTGGGGGGTAAATGAAAAACTGTTTTTT	CASSQDWGVNEKLFF	-	TRBJ1-4	TRBV3-1/TRBV3-2	-
TGTGCCAGCACCCCGGGACAGGGCTATGGCTACACCTTC	CASTPGQGYGYTF	TRBD1	TRBJ1-2	TRBV12-3/TRBV12-4	-
TGTGCCAGCTCACCTCAACTAGCGGGGGGCACAGATACGCAGTATTTT	CASSPQLAGGTDTQYF	TRBD2	TRBJ2-3	TRBV18	-
TGTGCCAGCAGCTACACAACCCATGGGACAGGGTCGTATGGCTACACCTTC	CASSYTTHGTGSYGYTF	TRBD1	TRBJ1-2	TRBV11-2	-
TGCGCCAGCAGCTTGGGATCCGGACAGGGTAACAATGAGCAGTTCTTC	CASSLGSGQGNNEQFF	TRBD1	TRBJ2-1	TRBV5-1	-
TGTGCCAGCAGCTTAGGTTCCGCTGAAGCTTTCTTT	CASSLGSAEAFF	-	TRBJ1-1	TRBV11-3	few
TGCGCCAGCAGCCAAGGAGGCGGGGTGGGCTATGGCTACACCTTC	CASSQGGGVGYGYTF	-	TRBJ1-2	TRBV4-3	-
TGTGCCAGCAGCTTAGGACAGAGCACAGATACGCAGTATTTT	CASSLGQSTDTQYF	-	TRBJ2-3	TRBV7-2	-
TGTGCCAGCAGCTCTCGACAGGTCTTCGCTGAAGCTTTCTTT	CASSSRQVFAEAFF	-	TRBJ1-1	TRBV5-6	-
TGTGCCAGCAGCTTAGACAGGGTAAAGGGCCAAGAGACCCAGTACTTC	CASSLDRVKGQETQYF	TRBD1	TRBJ2-5	TRBV5-4	-
TGTGCCAGCAGCCCAGCGGGGGGAAACACCGGGGAGCTGTTTTTT	CASSPAGGNTGELFF	TRBD2	TRBJ2-2	TRBV5-6	medium-sized
TGTGCCAGCAGTTTCTTGGGAGGGGCTGAGCAGTTCTTC	CASSFLGGAEQFF	TRBD2	TRBJ2-1	TRBV12-3/TRBV12-4	-
TGTGCCAGCTCACCCCCCGACAGGGGGGAAGGCTACACCTTC	CASSPPDRGEGYTF	TRBD1	TRBJ1-2	TRBV18	-
TGTGCCAGCAGCTCAGTCCTACCCGGGACTGAAGCTTTCTTT	CASSSVLPGTEAFF	-	TRBJ1-1	TRBV5-6	-
TGTGCCAGTACCGATACTTCTAATTCACCCCTCCACTTT	CASTDTSNSPLHF	-	TRBJ1-6	TRBV19	-
TGTGCCAGCACCTACGATAGCAATCAGCCCCAGCATTTT	CASTYDSNQPQHF	-	TRBJ1-5	TRBV6-6	once
TGTGCCACCAGTGATTCGGACCTAACTAGCGGCTCCTACAATGAGCAGTTCTTC	CATSDSDLTSGSYNEQFF	TRBD2	TRBJ2-1	TRBV24-1	-
TGTGCCAGCACCTCCCGGGATTCTACTGAAGCTTTCTTT	CASTSRDSTEAFF	-	TRBJ1-1	TRBV7-8	few
TGTGCCAGCAGCTTACGGGGGTATCAGCCCCAGCATTTT	CASSLRGYQPQHF	-	TRBJ1-5	TRBV7-2	-
TGCAGCGTTTCCCTAGCGGTGCACCGGACGCAGTATTTT	CSVSLAVHRTQYF	TRBD2	TRBJ2-3	TRBV29-1	-
TGTGCCAGTAGGGGGACAGGGAGTGGCTATGGCTACACCTTC	CASRGTGSGYGYTF	TRBD1	TRBJ1-2	TRBV19	-
TGCGCCAGCAGCCTGTCCCCCAGGGGGCCCGGGGAGCTGTTTTTT	CASSLSPRGPGELFF	TRBD1	TRBJ2-2	TRBV5-1	-
TGTGCCAGCAAACTATCAACAGGGGCCTCCTACGAGCAGTACTTC	CASKLSTGASYEQYF	TRBD1	TRBJ2-7	TRBV7-2	-